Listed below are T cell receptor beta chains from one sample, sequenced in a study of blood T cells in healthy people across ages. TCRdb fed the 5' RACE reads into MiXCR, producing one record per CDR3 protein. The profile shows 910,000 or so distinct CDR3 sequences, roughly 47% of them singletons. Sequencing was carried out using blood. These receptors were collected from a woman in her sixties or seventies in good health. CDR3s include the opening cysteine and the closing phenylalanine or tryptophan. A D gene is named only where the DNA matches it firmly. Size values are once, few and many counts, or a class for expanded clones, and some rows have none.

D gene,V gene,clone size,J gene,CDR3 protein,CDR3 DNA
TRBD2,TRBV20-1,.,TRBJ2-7,CSASGGLGEQYF,TGCAGTGCTTCGGGAGGGCTGGGGGAGCAGTACTTC
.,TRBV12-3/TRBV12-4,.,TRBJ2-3,CASISGRFGTDTQYF,TGTGCCAGCATTAGCGGCAGATTTGGCACAGATACGCAGTATTTT
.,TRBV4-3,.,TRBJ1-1,CASSQDRRVGTEAFF,TGCGCCAGCAGCCAAGATCGAAGGGTAGGCACTGAAGCTTTCTTT
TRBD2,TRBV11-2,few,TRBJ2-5,CASSLVTSGRKTQYF,TGTGCCAGCAGCTTAGTGACTAGCGGGAGAAAGACCCAGTACTTC
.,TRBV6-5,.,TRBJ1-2,CASRRVPRQGDGYTF,TGTGCCAGCAGGCGAGTCCCAAGGCAGGGTGATGGCTACACCTTC
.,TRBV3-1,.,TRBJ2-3,CASSRDVTDTQYF,TGTGCCAGCAGCCGGGACGTAACAGATACGCAGTATTTT
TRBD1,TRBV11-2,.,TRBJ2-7,CASSLVVGLRDRALFGSYEQYF,TGTGCCAGCAGCTTAGTAGTTGGGCTCCGGGACAGGGCCCTCTTCGGGTCTTACGAGCAGTACTTC
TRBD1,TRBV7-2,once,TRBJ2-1,CASSLDTGAIGSSEQFF,TGTGCCAGCAGCTTAGATACAGGGGCAATCGGGTCAAGTGAGCAGTTCTTC
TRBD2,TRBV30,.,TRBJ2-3,CAWSHPSGYSDTQYF,TGTGCCTGGAGCCACCCTAGCGGGTATTCGGATACGCAGTATTTT
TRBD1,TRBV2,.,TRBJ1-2,CASSDSGRGSYGYTF,TGTGCCAGCAGTGATTCAGGCAGGGGGAGCTATGGCTACACCTTC
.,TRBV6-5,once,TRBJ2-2,CASSYSNLGRVTGELFF,TGTGCCAGCAGTTACTCGAATTTGGGACGGGTCACCGGGGAGCTGTTTTTT
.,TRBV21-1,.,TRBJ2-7,CASSNVYGLLTYEQYF,TGTGCCAGCAGCAATGTGTACGGGCTTCTCACCTACGAGCAGTACTTC
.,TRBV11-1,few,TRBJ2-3,CASSSRAHRVTDTQYF,TGTGCCAGCAGCTCCCGCGCCCACAGGGTCACAGATACGCAGTATTTT
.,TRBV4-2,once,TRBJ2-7,CASSQEWVDFGPYEQYF,TGTGCCAGCAGCCAAGAGTGGGTGGACTTCGGTCCTTACGAGCAGTACTTC
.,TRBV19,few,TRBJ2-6,CASSIRGHSGANVLTF,TGTGCCAGTAGTATTCGAGGGCACTCTGGGGCCAACGTCCTGACTTTC
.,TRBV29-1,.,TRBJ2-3,CSVESRGGTPGQYF,TGCAGCGTTGAAAGTCGCGGCGGGACCCCCGGGCAGTATTTT
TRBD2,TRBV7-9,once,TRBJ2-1,CASISSRGGSSYNEQFF,TGTGCCAGCATCTCCTCCCGGGGCGGGAGCTCCTACAATGAGCAGTTCTTC
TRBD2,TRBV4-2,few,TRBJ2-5,CASSQENGLAGGYQETQYF,TGTGCCAGCAGCCAAGAAAATGGGCTAGCGGGAGGGTACCAAGAGACCCAGTACTTC
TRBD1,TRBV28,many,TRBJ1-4,CASSHRQGKRLFF,TGTGCCAGCAGCCATAGACAGGGTAAACGTCTGTTTTTT
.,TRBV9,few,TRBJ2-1,CASSSSSHLKVKNEQFF,TGTGCCAGCAGCTCATCCTCCCATCTCAAGGTAAAGAATGAGCAGTTCTTC
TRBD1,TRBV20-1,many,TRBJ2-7,CSASPPGTGGSVYEQYF,TGCAGTGCTTCCCCCCCCGGGACAGGGGGTTCTGTCTACGAGCAGTACTTC
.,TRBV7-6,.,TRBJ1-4,CASSLMGQSNEKLFF,TGTGCCAGCAGCTTAATGGGTCAGTCTAATGAAAAACTGTTTTTT
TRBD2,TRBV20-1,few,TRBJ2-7,CRATSLQSSYEQYF,TGCAGGGCGACTAGCCTCCAAAGCTCCTACGAGCAGTACTTC
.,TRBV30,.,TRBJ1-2,CAWNRDIGSHGYTF,TGTGCCTGGAACCGGGACATTGGTTCACATGGCTACACCTTC
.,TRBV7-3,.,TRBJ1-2,CASSLNQGGYTF,TGTGCCAGCAGCTTAAATCAGGGCGGCTACACCTTC
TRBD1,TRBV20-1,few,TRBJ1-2,CSARDRGHNYGYTF,TGCAGTGCTAGGGACAGGGGACACAACTATGGCTACACCTTC
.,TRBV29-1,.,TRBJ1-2,CSVLTGLTYGYTF,TGCAGCGTCCTTACAGGGTTGACCTATGGCTACACCTTC
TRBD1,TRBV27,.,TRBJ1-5,CASGYRGRNQPQHF,TGTGCCAGCGGTTACAGGGGGCGAAATCAGCCCCAGCATTTT
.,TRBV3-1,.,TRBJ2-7,CASSQEYDEQYF,TGTGCCAGCAGCCAAGAGTACGACGAGCAGTACTTC
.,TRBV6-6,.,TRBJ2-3,CASSRDVQSTDTQYF,TGTGCCAGCAGCCGGGACGTACAGAGCACAGATACGCAGTATTTT
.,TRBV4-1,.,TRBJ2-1,CASSQVGRITVRGRREQFF,TGCGCCAGCAGCCAAGTGGGCAGGATCACGGTTCGAGGAAGGCGCGAGCAGTTCTTC
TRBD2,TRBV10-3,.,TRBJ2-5,CAISEGGRELKETQYF,TGTGCCATCAGTGAGGGCGGGAGGGAATTGAAAGAGACCCAGTACTTC
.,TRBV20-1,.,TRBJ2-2,CSAPPVLANTGELFF,TGCAGTGCTCCACCGGTACTAGCAAACACCGGGGAGCTGTTTTTT
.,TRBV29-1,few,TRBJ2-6,CSVRQVGDGANVLTF,TGCAGCGTCCGCCAGGTTGGGGACGGGGCCAACGTCCTGACTTTC
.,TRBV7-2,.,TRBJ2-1,CASSSFIGGGPNEQFF,TGTGCCAGCAGCAGCTTCATTGGCGGTGGGCCCAATGAGCAGTTCTTC
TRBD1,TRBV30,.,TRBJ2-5,CAGDRVQETQYF,TGTGCCGGGGACAGGGTGCAAGAGACCCAGTACTTC
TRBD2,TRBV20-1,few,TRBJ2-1,CSAEGTSGRNNEQFF,TGCAGTGCTGAGGGAACTAGCGGGAGAAACAATGAGCAGTTCTTC
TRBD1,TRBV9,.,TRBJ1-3,CASSVRDRGSSGNTIYF,TGTGCCAGCAGCGTCCGGGACAGGGGGTCCTCTGGAAACACCATATATTTT
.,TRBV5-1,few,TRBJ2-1,CASSSKRYDTGRNNEQFF,TGCGCCAGCAGCTCCAAAAGATATGACACCGGGCGCAACAATGAGCAGTTCTTC
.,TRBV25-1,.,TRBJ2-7,CASSESPRREQYF,TGTGCCAGCAGTGAATCCCCCCGGCGGGAGCAGTACTTC
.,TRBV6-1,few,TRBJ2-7,CASSGLSASYEQYF,TGTGCCAGCAGTGGACTCAGCGCCTCCTACGAGCAGTACTTC
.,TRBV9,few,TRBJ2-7,CASSVAVSKSYEQYF,TGTGCCAGCAGCGTAGCGGTTAGCAAAAGCTACGAGCAGTACTTC
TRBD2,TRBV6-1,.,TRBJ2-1,CASSRLGLAGAYNEQFF,TGTGCCAGCAGTCGCCTGGGGTTAGCGGGAGCCTACAATGAGCAGTTCTTC
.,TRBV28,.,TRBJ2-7,CASSSYSVGSYEQYF,TGTGCCAGCAGTTCGTACAGCGTGGGGTCGTACGAGCAGTACTTC